These T cell receptor beta chains were read from a single sample in a study of blood T cell repertoires in COVID-19. Produced via immunoSEQ multiplex PCR; TCRdb's table is partial and in-frame only. The table shows 55,000 to 65,000 clones, with about 88% occurring only once. The sample was peripheral blood. The receptors were sampled from a man aged 80 or over in a cohort sampled during active COVID-19. Both conserved end residues are trimmed from each CDR3. D genes are given only for firm matches.

>TRBV30|TRBD2
AWSVKSGRVTGELF
>TRBV10-3|-
AISETPTGSTEAF
>TRBV2|TRBD1
ASSTDRGGEKLF
>TRBV11-2|-
ASSLNQGISHEQY
>TRBV27|-
ASSLTYNSPLH
>TRBV12-3/TRBV12-4|-
ASRGGSGLRLY
>TRBV12-5|TRBD1
ASGLVSSGTGGFNQPQH
>TRBV10-1|TRBD2
ASSVVAGVSYEQY
>TRBV7-6|-
ASSQPDKNTEAF
>TRBV10-1|TRBD2
ASQAGANTGELF
>TRBV6-5|-
ASSYEGHLEAF
>TRBV5-1|TRBD2
ASSSTKTSGGTDTQY
>TRBV19|-
ASSPGQFTGNTIY
>TRBV4-1|TRBD2
ASSRWWASGGDSSYNEQF
>TRBV19|TRBD1
ASSSPGGSNTEAF
>TRBV30|TRBD2
AWGLAGLYNEQF
>TRBV19|-
ASSMVTPADTQY
>TRBV6-2/TRBV6-3|-
ASSYLHRNEAF
>TRBV7-6|TRBD1
ASSLDRGFSYEQY
>TRBV2|TRBD2
ASSPTSGGTDTQY
>TRBV27|TRBD1
ASSLSSGGYGYT
>TRBV5-1|-
ASSLGGLKLNSPLH
>TRBV30|-
AWRDIASPLH
>TRBV9|-
ASSVAGGELTDTQY
>TRBV2|-
ASSVQGLRNTEAF
>TRBV2|-
ASSPIRGGTGELF
>TRBV3-1/TRBV3-2|TRBD1
ASSPTGQGMYEQF
>TRBV10-3|TRBD1
AISSGQGAYEQY
>TRBV12-3/TRBV12-4|-
ASRPQGLEQY
>TRBV9|TRBD2
ASSDAPLAGLYNEQF
>TRBV9|-
ASSLGGGAKFIPDTQY
>TRBV19|TRBD1
ASSLGQTSTDTQY